These 30 T cell receptor beta chains share one sample of origin, sequenced in a study of CD8 T cells in Susac syndrome. cDNA came from roughly 0.5 to 1 ug RNA primed by random hexamers. TCRdb reanalysed the immunoSEQ multiplex PCR reads using MiXCR and keeps one entry per CDR3 protein. This sample has roughly 110,000 distinct CDR3 sequences, with around 90% found just once. The sequenced sample consisted of CD4+ T cells from PBMCs. Source of these receptors: a human donor in good health.

This clonotype was detected once. The chain is built from TRBV28 and TRBJ1-5; D not resolved. Trimming removed 3 bases at V and 0 bases at J, with 12 bases between. Germline CDR1 MDHEN, CDR2 SYDVKM. The CDR3 runs to 16 residues. The CDR3 coding sequence is TGTGCCAGCAGTTTTTCCGGTGACATTAGCAATCAGCCCCAGCATTTT. Translated, it gives CASSFSGDISNQPQHF.

The rearrangement joins TRBV6-2 or TRBV6-3 to TRBJ1-1; D gene unclear. From germline, CDR1 is MNHEY and CDR2 SVGEGT. Between the trimmed V and J ends, which lost 7 bases and 3 bases, there was a span of 9 bases. CDR3 size: 12 residues. CDR3 loop: CASKGYDTEAFF. The CDR3 nucleotides are TGTGCCAGCAAAGGATATGACACTGAAGCTTTCTTT.

The V gene is TRBV19, the J gene TRBJ2-1; 7 bases match TRBD2. V lost 5 bases, J lost 7 bases, and 14 bases stayed unmatched. Germline V lookup: CDR1 LNHDA, CDR2 SQIVND (reference sequence). This CDR3 is built from 16 residues. The CDR3 region has the DNA TGTGCCAGTAGTGCCCAGACTAGCAGGGTAAGGAATGAGCAGTTCTTC. Translating it yields CASSAQTSRVRNEQFF.

The chain is built from TRBV2 and TRBJ1-3; a weak D match, TRBD1 (5 bases). CDR3 size: 19 residues. CDR1 SNHLY and CDR2 FYNNEI come from the germline V gene. V was pared by 2 bases and J by 0 bases, with 20 bases between. The CDR3 spells CASSEFPRRQSLSGNTIYF. CDR3 DNA: TGTGCCAGCAGTGAATTCCCCCGTAGACAGTCACTCTCTGGAAACACCATATATTTT.

The chain carries TRBV6-2 or TRBV6-3 and TRBJ1-1, with D perhaps TRBD1 (6 bases). The germline V gene has CDR1 MNHEY and CDR2 SVGEGT. The CDR3 covers 15 residues. Between the trimmed V and J ends, which lost 5 bases and 0 bases, there was a span of 13 bases. CDR3 sequence (DNA): TGTGCCAGCAGTCCTAGAGGGGGGGTGAACACTGAAGCTTTCTTT. This codes for CASSPRGGVNTEAFF.

The CDR3 region has the DNA TGTGCCAGCAGTTTTCGTTGGGGGAACTATGGCTACACCTTC. Its translation: CASSFRWGNYGYTF. This chain links TRBV27 with TRBJ1-2; perhaps TRBD1 as D (5 bases). Germline V lookup: CDR1 MNHEY, CDR2 SMNVEV (reference sequence). This CDR3 is 14 amino acids long. The V end lost 3 bases, the J end lost 2 bases, and 10 bases lay between the germline ends.

The chain links TRBV5-4 to TRBJ2-1, with 12 bases identical to TRBD2. This CDR3 comprises 17 residues. Trimming at V came to 0 bases and at J to 2 bases, leaving 3 bases not matched to a gene. Germline V lookup: CDR1 SGHNT, CDR2 YYREEE (reference sequence). CDR3 coding DNA: TGTGCCAGCAGCTTGGCAGCTAGCGGGGGGGCCTACAATGAGCAGTTCTTC. Protein sequence: CASSLAASGGAYNEQFF.

The V call is TRBV11-1, the J call TRBJ2-7; D remains ambiguous. Trimming left V 2 bases short and J 0 bases short, with 8 bases between. Germline CDR1 and CDR2: SGHAT and FQDESV (reference sequence). This CDR3 region has 14 residues. DNA of the CDR3: TGTGCCAGCAGCTTATTGCCAGTCTCCTACGAGCAGTACTTC. Translation: CASSLLPVSYEQYF.

V and J are TRBV29-1 and TRBJ2-7, with TRBD1 matching over 7 bases. The germline V gene has CDR1 SQVTM and CDR2 ANQGSEA. The CDR3 has 14 residues. Germline trimming cut 6 bases from V and 7 bases from J; bases unmatched to any gene: 15. The CDR3 DNA reads TGCAGCGTCCGCCGGGACAGCAGCCGGGGAGAGCAGTACTTC. Amino acids: CSVRRDSSRGEQYF.

The J gene is TRBJ2-6, the V gene TRBV28, with D possibly being TRBD1 (6 bases). From germline, CDR1 is MDHEN and CDR2 SYDVKM. The CDR3 has 16 residues. Deletions cut 7 bases from V and 4 bases from J, with 17 bases between. This CDR3 reads CASTAPRGSGANVLTF. The CDR3 DNA reads as TGTGCCAGCACCGCTCCCAGGGGTTCGGGGGCCAACGTCCTGACTTTC.

The rearrangement links TRBV29-1 to TRBJ2-1; no definite D call. In germline, CDR1 is SQVTM, CDR2 ANQGSEA. The CDR3 spans 13 residues. Trimming took 6 bases from V and 9 from J, leaving 18 bases between them. CDR3 bases: TGCAGCGTGGAGAAAAGAGTGGTGGGTGAGCAGTTCTTC. Protein sequence: CSVEKRVVGEQFF.

The CDR3 nucleotides are TGCAGCGGATACTCAGGGGACTATGGCTACACCTTC. It encodes CSGYSGDYGYTF. The V and J genes are TRBV29-1 and TRBJ1-2; TRBD1 is a possible D gene (6 bases). From germline, CDR1 is SQVTM and CDR2 ANQGSEA. The CDR3 is 12 residues long. The germline V and J ends were trimmed by 7 bases and 3 bases, with 12 bases remaining between them.

The chain links TRBV20-1 to TRBJ2-5; D is possibly TRBD1 (6 bases). With 3 bases removed from V and 3 bases from J, the gap between germline ends came to 11 bases. The germline gives CDR1 DFQATT, CDR2 SNEGSKA (reference sequence). The CDR3 has 13 residues. Written as DNA, the CDR3 is TGCAGTGCTAGGAAGACAGGAGAAGAGACCCAGTACTTC. Translation: CSARKTGEETQYF.

The chain combines TRBV6-1 with TRBJ2-6; D is possibly TRBD1 (6 bases). CDR1 is MNHNS and CDR2 is SASEGT in the germline V gene. The CDR3 sequence is 18 residues long. The V end lost 4 bases, the J end lost 0 bases, and 16 bases lay between the germline ends. CDR3 protein: CASSGTDRFVSGANVLTF. In DNA, the CDR3 is TGTGCCAGCAGTGGGACGGACAGATTCGTCTCTGGGGCCAACGTCCTGACTTTC.

The chain combines TRBV20-1 with TRBJ1-1, with TRBD1 as a possible D gene (5 bases). The CDR3 has 13 residues. Germline-derived CDR1 and CDR2 are DFQATT and SNEGSKA (reference sequence). V was trimmed by 6 bases and J by 2 bases, leaving 13 bases between them. CDR3 coding DNA: TGCAGTGCCCGCCCTGGGGGAAACACTGAAGCTTTCTTT. This gives the protein CSARPGGNTEAFF.

The J gene is TRBJ2-2, the V gene TRBV6-5, with TRBD1 matching over 10 bases. The CDR3 totals 15 residues. V shed 3 bases, J shed 3 bases, and the junction held 1 base outside the gene matches. Germline V gives CDR1 MNHEY, CDR2 SVGAGI. In DNA form, the CDR3 reads TGTGCCAGCAGTTATGGGACAGGGGACACCGGGGAGCTGTTTTTT. Its translation is CASSYGTGDTGELFF.

The V and J genes are TRBV7-9 and TRBJ2-5; 7 bases fit TRBD1. The germline CDR1 and CDR2 sequences are SEHNR and FQNEAQ (reference sequence). CDR3 size: 15 residues. After removal of 2 bases from V and 1 base from J, the junction contained 4 bases not matched to a gene. In nucleotides, the CDR3 is TGTGCCAGCAGCTTATCCGGGACAGCCCAAGAGACCCAGTACTTC. Protein product: CASSLSGTAQETQYF.

The chain recombines TRBV10-3 with TRBJ2-5, with TRBD2 matching over 11 bases. There are 16 residues in the CDR3. Losses at the gene ends were 4 bases for V and 1 base for J; bases not matched to a gene: 5. CDR1 is ENHRY and CDR2 is SYGVKD in the germline V gene. This chain's CDR3 is CAISAGTSGSQETQYF. Written as DNA, the CDR3 is TGTGCCATCAGTGCCGGGACTAGCGGTTCCCAAGAGACCCAGTACTTC.

The J gene is TRBJ2-5, the V gene TRBV19; D remains ambiguous. Germline assignment: CDR1 LNHDA and CDR2 SQIVND (reference sequence). The CDR3 sequence is 14 residues long. V was trimmed by 8 bases and J by 5 bases, leaving 18 bases between them. CDR3 in amino acids: CASSDGTRSETQYF. The CDR3, as DNA: TGTGCCAGTTCGGACGGAACCCGATCTGAGACCCAGTACTTC.

The rearrangement uses TRBV7-2 and TRBJ1-5; TRBD1 aligns across 8 bases. This CDR3 comprises 16 residues. The V segment lost 0 bases and the J segment 7 bases; nucleotides outside the gene matches: 8. The germline gives CDR1 SGHTA, CDR2 FQGNSA. The CDR3 protein is CASSLASSGGGQPQHF. For the CDR3, the DNA is TGTGCCAGCAGCTTAGCGAGTTCAGGGGGCGGGCAGCCCCAGCATTTT.

Written as DNA, the CDR3 is TGTGCCAGCGGGTCCCAGAACACTGAAGCTTTCTTT. Amino acid sequence: CASGSQNTEAFF. The J gene is TRBJ1-1, the V gene TRBV7-9; no firm D call. The CDR3 has 12 amino acids. Germline loops: CDR1 SEHNR, CDR2 FQNEAQ (reference sequence). Trimming removed 8 bases at V and 1 base at J, with 8 bases between. The variable domain in full, completed from reference TRBV7-9 and TRBJ1-1, reads DTGVSQNPRHKITKRGQNVTFRCDPISEHNRLYWYRQTLGQGPEFLTYFQNEAQLEKSRLLSDRFSAERPKGSFSTLEIQRTEQGDSAMYLCASGSQNTEAFFGQGTRLTVV.

The V gene is TRBV4-1, the J gene TRBJ2-1, with 10 bases identical to TRBD2. The CDR3 runs 15 residues. Germline V gene data show CDR1 as MGHRA and CDR2 as YSYEKL. V lost 1 base and J lost 10; bases outside the gene matches: 7. The chain's CDR3 is CASSQVSGGAWEQFF. CDR3 in DNA: TGCGCCAGCAGCCAAGTAAGCGGGGGGGCCTGGGAGCAGTTCTTC.

V usage is TRBV20-1 and J usage is TRBJ1-4; D is unresolved. The CDR3 covers 14 residues. CDR1 DFQATT and CDR2 SNEGSKA come from the germline V gene (reference sequence). With 5 bases removed from V and 0 bases from J, the gap between germline ends came to 10 bases. The chain's CDR3 is CSAAGGSTNEKLFF. CDR3 nucleotide sequence: TGCAGTGCTGCGGGTGGTTCAACTAATGAAAAACTGTTTTTT.

This chain links TRBV7-2 with TRBJ1-5, with D uncertain. V dropped 5 bases and J dropped 6 bases, with 14 bases sitting between them. Germline V lookup: CDR1 SGHTA, CDR2 FQGNSA. The CDR3 totals 14 residues. The CDR3: CASSARHPSQPQHF. As DNA, the CDR3 is TGTGCCAGCAGCGCCCGACACCCAAGTCAGCCCCAGCATTTT.

This chain uses TRBV20-1 with TRBJ2-7; D is unresolved. This CDR3 spans 12 amino acids. V shed 6 bases and J shed 2 bases, with 11 bases lying between them. Germline lookup yields CDR1 DFQATT and CDR2 SNEGSKA (reference sequence). This CDR3 is CSAAGPTYEQYF. Written as DNA, the CDR3 is TGCAGTGCCGCAGGCCCGACCTACGAGCAGTACTTC.

The rearrangement links TRBV5-1 to TRBJ2-2, with 8 bases that match TRBD1. The CDR3 consists of 13 residues. Germline V gene sequence: CDR1 SGHRS, CDR2 YFSETQ. V lost 7 bases and J lost 4; bases outside the gene matches: 3. The CDR3 DNA follows: TGCGCCAGCTCCCAGGGGGCCACCGGGGAGCTGTTTTTT. Protein: CASSQGATGELFF.

The CDR3 loop is CASSPIVGTGVNYEQYF. The CDR3, as DNA: TGTGCCAGCTCACCAATAGTAGGCACAGGGGTGAACTACGAGCAGTACTTC. V and J are TRBV18 and TRBJ2-7; 7 bases align to TRBD1. CDR1 is KGHSH, CDR2 LQKENI, per germline. J gave up 3 bases and V 2 bases, and 13 bases lay outside the gene matches. CDR3 length: 17 residues.

The chain has TRBV29-1 and TRBJ2-6, with D perhaps TRBD2 (7 bases). This CDR3 has 14 residues. From germline, CDR1 is SQVTM and CDR2 ANQGSEA. Trimming removed 6 bases at V and 2 bases at J, with 11 bases between. DNA of the CDR3: TGCAGCGTACCCGGGGGGCCTGGGGCCAACGTCCTGACTTTC. Its translation is CSVPGGPGANVLTF.

This clonotype has a single count. The rearrangement uses TRBV9 and TRBJ1-6; D is perhaps TRBD1 (5 bases). This CDR3 spans 16 amino acids. CDR1 and CDR2 (germline): SGDLS, YYNGEE. Trimming removed 0 bases from V and 10 bases from J, with 17 bases in between. Written as DNA, the CDR3 is TGTGCCAGCAGCGTAGCGGGGGGACGGGAAAAATCACCCCTCCACTTT. Residues: CASSVAGGREKSPLHF. The whole variable domain, remainder taken from reference TRBV9 and TRBJ1-6, is DSGVTQTPKHLITATGQRVTLRCSPRSGDLSVYWYQQSLDQGLQFLIQYYNGEERAKGNILERFSAQQFPDLHSELNLSSLELGDSALYFCASSVAGGREKSPLHFGNGTRLTVT.

This clonotype was detected only a few times. V and J are TRBV7-3 and TRBJ2-7; D is uncertain. The ends were cut back, 0 bases at V and 1 base at J, with 4 bases in the middle. CDR3 length equals 13 residues. CDR1 is SGHTA, CDR2 FQGTGA, per germline. CDR3 sequence (DNA): TGTGCCAGCAGCTTAACGCAGTCCTACGAGCAGTACTTC. Its protein is CASSLTQSYEQYF. Drawing the rest from reference TRBV7-3 and TRBJ2-7, the complete variable domain is GAGVSQTPSNKVTEKGKYVELRCDPISGHTALYWYRQSLGQGPEFLIYFQGTGAADDSGLPNDRFFAVRPEGSVSTLKIQRTERGDSAVYLCASSLTQSYEQYFGPGTRLTVT.